Below, 24 T cell receptor beta chains from the same sample are listed, as sequenced in a study of CD4+ T cells in melanoma. Sequencing was performed with immunoSEQ multiplex PCR; in TCRdb, only in-frame clones are kept and a portion is missing. The sample carries roughly 20,000 clones, almost 85% recorded once. The sample comprised cells from a culture (not recorded whether cultured in vitro). The origin of the receptors is a human donor with melanoma.

The V call is TRBV5-8, the J call TRBJ2-5; D perhaps matches TRBD1 (6 bases). This CDR3 is built from 13 residues. CDR1 is SGHTS and CDR2 is YDEGEE in the germline V gene. Trimming pared 5 bases from V and 5 bases from J, leaving 13 bases between. The CDR3 nucleotides read TGTGCCAGCAGGCCTACAGGGCGGGAGACCCAGTACTTC. Translated, it gives CASRPTGRETQYF. The whole variable domain, remainder taken from reference TRBV5-8 and TRBJ2-5, is EAGVTQSPTHLIKTRGQQATLRCSPISGHTSVYWYQQALGLGLQFLLWYDEGEERNRGNFPPRFSGRQFPNYSSELNVNALELEDSALYLCASRPTGRETQYFGPGTRLLVL.

This clone appeared a few times. This chain links TRBV5-4 with TRBJ2-1; 7 bases align to TRBD1. Germline V gives CDR1 SGHNT, CDR2 YYREEE (reference sequence). The J segment lost 8 bases and the V segment lost 4 bases, leaving 12 bases of the junction unmatched. This CDR3 is built from 15 residues. CDR3 coding DNA: TGTGCCAGCAGCCCAACGACAGGGCGGCTTGATGAGCAGTTCTTC. Its protein is CASSPTTGRLDEQFF.

This clone turned up a few times. J is TRBJ2-7 and V is TRBV28; D remains ambiguous. This CDR3 contains 13 residues. The V and J ends lost 7 bases and 7 bases respectively, with 17 bases between them. The V gene's germline CDR1 is MDHEN and CDR2 SYDVKM. Written as DNA, the CDR3 is TGTGCCAGCAATCGTCCAGCCCCCGGAGAGCAGTACTTC. This codes for CASNRPAPGEQYF.

V and J are TRBV19 and TRBJ1-3; D possibly corresponds to TRBD1 (5 bases). In germline, CDR1 is LNHDA, CDR2 SQIVND (reference sequence). V was trimmed by 5 bases and J by 2 bases, leaving 13 bases between them. This CDR3 comprises 15 residues. The CDR3 spells CASSLEGIAGNTIYF. The CDR3 region has the DNA TGTGCCAGTAGTCTTGAGGGGATTGCTGGAAACACCATATATTTT. Looking up the rest from reference TRBV19 and TRBJ1-3 gives the full variable domain: DGGITQSPKYLFRKEGQNVTLSCEQNLNHDAMYWYRQDPGQGLRLIYYSQIVNDFQKGDIAEGYSVSREKKESFPLTVTSAQKNPTAFYLCASSLEGIAGNTIYFGEGSWLTVV.

The chain carries TRBV10-3 and TRBJ1-6; D is possibly TRBD1 (5 bases). Germline values: CDR1 ENHRY, CDR2 SYGVKD. This CDR3 has 15 residues. The V end was cut by 3 bases, the J end by 8 bases, with 14 bases between. The CDR3 loop is CAISERQGQDSPLHF. CDR3 nucleotides: TGTGCCATCAGTGAAAGGCAGGGCCAGGATTCACCCCTCCACTTT.

For the CDR3, the DNA is TGTGCCAGCAGTTACGACCCTTGGCGCACTGAAGCTTTCTTT. Encoded protein: CASSYDPWRTEAFF. The gene calls are TRBV6-5 and TRBJ1-1; no clear D. V lost 2 bases to trimming and J lost 4 bases, with 11 bases between them. This CDR3 contains 14 residues. Germline loops: CDR1 MNHEY, CDR2 SVGAGI.

This chain connects TRBV2 to TRBJ1-1; tentatively, D is TRBD1 (5 bases). Trimming pared 4 bases from V and 11 bases from J, leaving 23 bases between. The germline gives CDR1 SNHLY, CDR2 FYNNEI. The CDR3 has 15 residues. The CDR3 is CASSVEAGSVSGAFF. As DNA, the CDR3 is TGTGCCAGCAGTGTTGAGGCAGGGTCGGTTTCGGGGGCTTTCTTT.

V gene TRBV7-2 combines with J gene TRBJ2-7, with a tentative D call TRBD1 (5 bases). This CDR3 region has 13 residues. V gave up 3 bases and J gave up 0 bases, with 6 bases separating them. In germline, CDR1 is SGHTA, CDR2 FQGNSA. In DNA, the CDR3 is TGTGCCAGCAGCTTTCAGGGCTCCTACGAGCAGTACTTC. This translates into CASSFQGSYEQYF.

The chain has TRBV7-3 and TRBJ2-3; a possible D gene is TRBD2 (7 bases). CDR3 size: 17 residues. The germline V and J ends were trimmed by 1 base and 6 bases, with 20 bases remaining between them. The germline V gene has CDR1 SGHTA and CDR2 FQGTGA. CDR3 protein: CASSLMGGTAGQDTQYF. The DNA for the CDR3 is TGTGCCAGCAGCTTAATGGGGGGGACCGCTGGACAGGATACGCAGTATTTT.

The genes are TRBV12-5 and TRBJ2-1; TRBD1 aligns across 9 bases. V gave up 5 bases and J gave up 5 bases; unmatched junction bases: 10. Germline CDR1 and CDR2: LGHNT and FRNRAP. CDR3 length: 16 amino acids. CDR3 bases: TGTGCTAGTGGTGGGGACCGGGACAGGGCCGACAATGAGCAGTTCTTC. It codes for CASGGDRDRADNEQFF.

This clone was observed a few times. The chain links TRBV15 to TRBJ1-2; TRBD1 matches at 7 bases. The CDR3 runs 15 residues. Trimming removed 0 bases from V and 7 bases from J; junction bases left unmatched: 8. Germline V gene data show CDR1 as LNHNV and CDR2 as YYDKDF (reference sequence). The CDR3 spells CATSREPLTGSGYTF. CDR3 coding DNA: TGTGCCACCAGCAGAGAGCCCTTGACAGGGTCTGGCTACACCTTC.

The J gene is TRBJ2-1, the V gene TRBV4-1; tentatively, D is TRBD1 or TRBD2 (6 bases each). Germline values: CDR1 MGHRA, CDR2 YSYEKL. The V and J ends lost 4 bases and 7 bases respectively, with 20 bases between them. CDR3 length equals 16 residues. CDR3 region: CASSLGRWTGANEQFF. The CDR3 nucleotides are TGCGCCAGCAGCCTCGGGCGATGGACGGGGGCTAATGAGCAGTTCTTC.

The chain employs TRBV7-3 and TRBJ2-5; the D gene is possibly TRBD2 (5 bases). The CDR3 extends over 14 amino acids. The germline V gene has CDR1 SGHTA and CDR2 FQGTGA. The germline V and J ends were trimmed by 5 bases and 7 bases, with 17 bases remaining between them. The CDR3 sequence: CASSPDPGKGTQYF. The CDR3 DNA reads TGTGCCAGCAGCCCAGACCCCGGGAAGGGGACCCAGTACTTC. Supplemented by reference TRBV7-3 and TRBJ2-5, the full variable domain reads GAGVSQTPSNKVTEKGKYVELRCDPISGHTALYWYRQSLGQGPEFLIYFQGTGAADDSGLPNDRFFAVRPEGSVSTLKIQRTERGDSAVYLCASSPDPGKGTQYFGPGTRLLVL.

The chain uses TRBV7-3 and TRBJ1-3, with a weak D call TRBD1 (5 bases). Trimming removed 2 bases at V and 0 bases at J, with 11 bases between. The CDR3 runs 16 residues. CDR1 is SGHTA, CDR2 FQGTGA, per germline. The CDR3 DNA follows: TGTGCCAGCAGCTTACAGGGTGGGATCTCTGGAAACACCATATATTTT. Translation: CASSLQGGISGNTIYF.

The chain is built from TRBV9 and TRBJ2-4; no firm D call. Germline V CDR1 and CDR2: SGDLS, YYNGEE. Trimming removed 0 bases at V and 0 bases at J, with 10 bases between. There are 16 residues in the CDR3. CDR3 loop: CASSVAGTLAKNIQYF. CDR3 nucleotides: TGTGCCAGCAGCGTAGCTGGCACACTAGCCAAAAACATTCAGTACTTC.

This chain uses TRBV29-1 with TRBJ2-2; 14 bases are shared with TRBD2. The CDR3 extends over 12 amino acids. Germline values: CDR1 SQVTM, CDR2 ANQGSEA. Germline trimming cut 7 bases from V and 15 bases from J; bases unmatched to any gene: 7. The CDR3 loop is CSGRTSGGSVFF. DNA of the CDR3: TGCAGCGGCCGGACTAGCGGGGGGTCGGTGTTTTTT.

The chain carries TRBV19 and TRBJ2-5; tentative D call: TRBD1 (6 bases). Between the trimmed V and J ends, which lost 2 bases and 5 bases, there was a span of 12 bases. The CDR3 has 14 amino acids. Germline CDR1 LNHDA, CDR2 SQIVND (reference sequence). The CDR3 loop reads CASSIRGFQETQYF. The DNA of the CDR3 is TGTGCCAGTAGTATAAGGGGGTTCCAGGAGACCCAGTACTTC.

The chain employs TRBV5-1 and TRBJ1-3; TRBD1 aligns across 7 bases. The germline CDR1 and CDR2 sequences are SGHRS and YFSETQ. The CDR3 runs 15 residues. Trimming removed 3 bases from V and 0 bases from J; junction bases left unmatched: 3. For the CDR3, the DNA is TGCGCCAGCAGCTCGGGACAGACCTCTGGAAACACCATATATTTT. The encoded protein is CASSSGQTSGNTIYF.

In DNA form, the CDR3 reads TGTGCCAGCAGCCAAGACAGGGGGCTCGGTGGCTACACCTTC. Amino acid sequence: CASSQDRGLGGYTF. The chain links TRBV14 to TRBJ1-2, with 8 bases lining up with TRBD1. Germline lookup yields CDR1 SGHDN and CDR2 FVKESK. This CDR3 has 14 residues. The V segment lost 0 bases and the J segment 7 bases; nucleotides outside the gene matches: 4.

The chain links TRBV6-1 to TRBJ2-1, with D tentatively TRBD1 (6 bases). The V end was cut by 2 bases, the J end by 2 bases, with 10 bases between. Germline loops: CDR1 MNHNS, CDR2 SASEGT. The length of the CDR3 is 15 residues. The CDR3 spells CASSEIGTTYNEQFF. The CDR3 nucleotides read TGTGCCAGCAGTGAAATAGGGACAACCTACAATGAGCAGTTCTTC.

This chain connects TRBV6-5 to TRBJ1-1, with TRBD1 as a possible D gene (5 bases). Trimming removed 6 bases at V and 5 bases at J, with 13 bases between. The CDR3 totals 13 residues. Looked up from germline, CDR1 is MNHEY and CDR2 is SVGAGI. In DNA form, the CDR3 reads TGTGCCAGCAGGACACCTAAGGGGACTGAAGCTTTCTTT. It encodes CASRTPKGTEAFF.

The rearrangement joins TRBV10-3 to TRBJ2-5; D remains unclear. The V gene's germline CDR1 is ENHRY and CDR2 SYGVKD. V dropped 2 bases and J dropped 4 bases, with 5 bases sitting between them. This CDR3 is 12 amino acids long. The CDR3 loop is CAISEARETQYF. The CDR3 DNA sequence: TGTGCCATCAGTGAGGCCCGAGAGACCCAGTACTTC.

The V call is TRBV4-1, the J call TRBJ1-1; D ambiguous. Germline V lookup: CDR1 MGHRA, CDR2 YSYEKL. Trimming pared 2 bases from V and 4 bases from J, leaving 14 bases between. The length of the CDR3 is 15 residues. The CDR3 DNA reads TGCGCCAGCAGCCAAAGATCCACATACCCCACTGAAGCTTTCTTT. Amino acids: CASSQRSTYPTEAFF.

This clone was counted a single time. One end of the junction fails to match germline, which may point to a read error. The rearrangement links TRBV27 to TRBJ2-7; a weak D match, TRBD1 (6 bases). This CDR3 is 15 amino acids long. Germline V gene lookup returns CDR1 MNHEY and CDR2 SMNVEV (reference sequence). Written as DNA, the CDR3 is TGTGCCAGCAGCTTATTCCGGCACAGGGCCTACGAGCAGTACTTC. Protein: CASSLFRHRAYEQYF.